This T cell receptor (beta chain) is drawn from a study of blood T cell repertoires in COVID-19 (dated by TCRdb to the early 2020s). A note on the overall study: Collaborator samples came from the United States, Italy and Spain and covered acute and convalescent phases of COVID-19. Deeply sampled blood TCRbeta repertoires from subjects exposed to, actively infected with, or recovered from COVID-19 were included in the dataset. The samples were drawn from the first 160 participants of the ongoing ImmuneRACE study and from under 1,500 subjects provided by 6 global collaborators. The prospective study material was composed of cDNA or gDNA derived from T cells, B-cell-depleted T cells, or PBMCs. A freely available public database, intended as a resource for researchers studying the immune response to SARS-CoV-2, is where the repertoires were released. The sample metadata nearly always contained a de-identified subject ID, COVID-19 status, age in years and sex. HLA class I and class II types, where available, came from metadata supplied by the sample provider rather than from assay-based typing. What the work shows at the level of the full study, not this receptor alone: The amount of clinical and demographic metadata varied by source and participant and was provided uncurated.

TCRbeta CDR3 regions were amplified from genomic DNA using the immunoSEQ Assay, a bias-controlled multiplex PCR. Per the source publication's procedure: The number of nucleated cells in each sample was estimated from the amplification of reference gene primers within the assay. To quantify the absolute abundance of each unique TCRbeta CDR3 rearrangement, sequence reads were collapsed and filtered. For each sample, productive Simpson clonality was calculated by taking the square root of Simpson's diversity index across productive rearrangements. TCRdb holds this immuneACCESS table with in-frame rearrangements only. Some clones are missing; in checked studies, unresolved V genes explain under half, and the rest has no known cause. Clonal size and the V and J genes are those of that table, whereas D and trimming came from the DNA. For this sample the table gives 300,000 to 450,000 clones, of which more than 70% were detected only once. 2% to 2.5% of the sample is in the top ten clones.

On this clone itself: No antigen is known for it. Base qualities were left out, and no much larger clone turns up one base away.

From the cysteine up to the phenylalanine, the CDR3 has a length of 13 residues. Left in the record is the CDR3 DNA by itself, 39 bases read in frame from the first base. Based on the germline V gene (reference sequence), the CDR1 and CDR2 sequences are MNHNY and SVGAGI. The V end gives up 5 bases and the J end 8 bases, leaving 8 bases in the junction not matched to a gene. One collaborating source in Seattle enrolled patients during active infection and followed them longitudinally through the course of disease. The collaborating institutions used their own protocols to collect whole blood in K2EDTA tubes. Collaborator samples were shipped for TCRbeta analysis as frozen whole blood, isolated PBMCs, or DNA extracted from either sample type.

This TCR was recovered from a woman aged 55-70 years with COVID-19, enrolled during active disease. Sequencing was carried out using peripheral blood. Rearrangement joined TRBV6-6 to TRBJ1-2, and 7 junctional nucleotides match TRBD1. CDR3 protein: CASSDTGVLGYTF. The nucleotides read TGTGCCAGCAGTGACACAGGGGTTTTAGGCTACACCTTC.